This entry concerns a single T cell receptor (beta chain). These data originate in a study of Tregs in tolerant kidney transplant recipients. Some clones are missing from TCRdb's copy, which holds only in-frame ones; the method was immunoSEQ multiplex PCR. The table lists about 64,000 clones, 98% of them singletons. CD4+CD25+CD127- Tregs, CD4+CD25- non-Tregs, CD4 and CD8 cells were sorted. Thawed PBMCs were rested overnight at 37°C with about 220 IU/ml IL-2 before regulatory T cell sorting. The CDR3 sequence is 11 residues long. CDR1 is DFQATT and CDR2 is SNEGSKA in the germline V gene (reference sequence). The V end was cut by 8 bases, the J end by 1 base, with 6 bases between.

The receptor was derived from a human donor who received a combined kidney and bone marrow transplant. Sequenced here: Tregs from blood, sampled before the transplant. V gene TRBV20-1 combines with J gene TRBJ2-1, with TRBD1 as a possible D gene (5 bases). The CDR3: CSWTSYNEQFF. DNA for the CDR3: TGCAGTTGGACATCCTACAATGAGCAGTTCTTC.